This is a list of T cell receptor beta chains from one sample in a study of blood T cell repertoires in COVID-19. Libraries were prepared by immunoSEQ multiplex PCR; TCRdb keeps only in-frame clonotypes and omits some of them. The data contain about 82,000 clones, around 85% of them singletons. Sequencing was done on a sample of peripheral blood. The receptors were gathered from a man at least 80 years old with active or convalescent COVID-19. Both conserved end residues are part of each CDR3. A D gene is named only where the DNA matches it firmly. A clone size is listed for some rows: how often the clone was seen (once, few, many), or a class if it is expanded.

j_call: TRBJ1-1; d_call: .; v_call: TRBV3-1/TRBV3-2; clone_size: .; cdr3_aa: CASSQSAGSSEAFF; cdr3_nt: TGTGCCAGCAGCCAATCGGCAGGGTCCTCTGAAGCTTTCTTT
j_call: TRBJ2-5; d_call: TRBD2; v_call: TRBV10-2; clone_size: .; cdr3_aa: CASSSGTSGSWRALETQYF; cdr3_nt: TGCGCCAGCAGCTCCGGGACTAGCGGGAGTTGGCGGGCTTTGGAGACCCAGTACTTC
j_call: TRBJ1-2; d_call: .; v_call: TRBV6-5; clone_size: .; cdr3_aa: CASNQDLGGYTF; cdr3_nt: TGTGCCAGCAATCAGGATCTTGGTGGCTACACCTTC
j_call: TRBJ2-4; d_call: TRBD1; v_call: TRBV5-3; clone_size: .; cdr3_aa: CARSLNLGQKKKNIQYF; cdr3_nt: TGTGCCAGAAGCTTGAACTTGGGACAGAAAAAGAAAAACATTCAGTACTTC
j_call: TRBJ1-5; d_call: .; v_call: TRBV6-4; clone_size: once; cdr3_aa: CASSGQRNYSNQPQHF; cdr3_nt: TGTGCCAGCAGCGGACAGCGGAATTATAGCAATCAGCCCCAGCATTTT
j_call: TRBJ1-3; d_call: TRBD1; v_call: TRBV7-2; clone_size: .; cdr3_aa: CASSSNRGPLSGNTIYF; cdr3_nt: TGTGCCAGCAGCTCAAACAGGGGGCCTCTCTCTGGAAACACCATATATTTT
j_call: TRBJ1-1; d_call: .; v_call: TRBV24-1; clone_size: .; cdr3_aa: CATSDLQGINTEAFF; cdr3_nt: TGTGCCACCAGTGACCTACAGGGAATCAACACTGAAGCTTTCTTT
j_call: TRBJ1-1; d_call: .; v_call: TRBV6-5; clone_size: .; cdr3_aa: CASSYLLWGEVAFF; cdr3_nt: TGTGCCAGCAGTTACTTGCTTTGGGGGGAGGTAGCTTTCTTT
j_call: TRBJ1-3; d_call: TRBD1; v_call: TRBV5-1; clone_size: .; cdr3_aa: CASRPGTGDFYTIYF; cdr3_nt: TGCGCCAGCAGACCTGGGACAGGGGACTTCTACACCATATATTTT
j_call: TRBJ1-2; d_call: TRBD1; v_call: TRBV29-1; clone_size: once; cdr3_aa: CSAKRGQPYGYTF; cdr3_nt: TGCAGCGCCAAGAGGGGACAGCCCTATGGCTACACCTTC
j_call: TRBJ1-5; d_call: .; v_call: TRBV7-9; clone_size: .; cdr3_aa: CASSPDHYSNQPQHF; cdr3_nt: TGTGCCAGCAGCCCTGACCACTATAGCAATCAGCCCCAGCATTTT
j_call: TRBJ2-3; d_call: .; v_call: TRBV30; clone_size: once; cdr3_aa: CAWTGTVDTQYF; cdr3_nt: TGTGCCTGGACCGGGACTGTAGATACGCAGTATTTT
j_call: TRBJ2-3; d_call: TRBD2; v_call: TRBV3-1/TRBV3-2; clone_size: .; cdr3_aa: CASSPQGAGGPDTQYF; cdr3_nt: TGTGCCAGCAGCCCCCAAGGGGCGGGAGGTCCAGATACGCAGTATTTT
j_call: TRBJ1-3; d_call: TRBD1; v_call: TRBV5-1; clone_size: .; cdr3_aa: CASSLSRGGVSGNTIYF; cdr3_nt: TGCGCCAGCAGCTTGAGCAGAGGGGGCGTGAGTGGAAACACCATATATTTT
j_call: TRBJ2-1; d_call: .; v_call: TRBV6-4; clone_size: .; cdr3_aa: CASSERDTFDEQFF; cdr3_nt: TGTGCCAGCAGTGAACGGGACACTTTCGATGAGCAGTTCTTC
j_call: TRBJ1-1; d_call: .; v_call: TRBV9; clone_size: .; cdr3_aa: CASSVGGRMNTEAFF; cdr3_nt: TGTGCCAGCAGCGTAGGTGGCAGAATGAACACTGAAGCTTTCTTT
j_call: TRBJ2-5; d_call: .; v_call: TRBV6-2/TRBV6-3; clone_size: .; cdr3_aa: CASSYRLQGFQETQYF; cdr3_nt: TGTGCCAGCAGTTACCGACTTCAGGGGTTCCAAGAGACCCAGTACTTC
j_call: TRBJ2-2; d_call: .; v_call: TRBV5-1; clone_size: .; cdr3_aa: CASSLANRRGAGELFF; cdr3_nt: TGCGCCAGCAGCTTGGCAAACAGGCGCGGAGCCGGGGAGCTGTTTTTT
j_call: TRBJ2-2; d_call: TRBD1; v_call: TRBV23-1; clone_size: .; cdr3_aa: CASSPRTGIYTGELFF; cdr3_nt: TGCGCCAGCAGCCCCAGGACAGGGATTTACACCGGGGAGCTGTTTTTT
j_call: TRBJ2-5; d_call: .; v_call: TRBV28; clone_size: .; cdr3_aa: CASKDNPETQYF; cdr3_nt: TGTGCCTCCAAGGACAATCCTGAGACCCAGTACTTC
j_call: TRBJ1-2; d_call: TRBD1; v_call: TRBV19; clone_size: .; cdr3_aa: CASSIGNRGVGYTF; cdr3_nt: TGTGCCAGTAGTATTGGTAACAGGGGGGTCGGCTACACCTTC
j_call: TRBJ2-3; d_call: .; v_call: TRBV10-3; clone_size: .; cdr3_aa: CAISGASVGDTQYF; cdr3_nt: TGTGCCATCAGTGGGGCTAGCGTGGGAGATACGCAGTATTTT
j_call: TRBJ2-1; d_call: TRBD2; v_call: TRBV11-3; clone_size: .; cdr3_aa: CASSLVSSGVFYEQFF; cdr3_nt: TGTGCCAGCAGCTTAGTGAGCAGCGGGGTTTTCTATGAGCAGTTCTTC
j_call: TRBJ2-2; d_call: TRBD1; v_call: TRBV5-5; clone_size: .; cdr3_aa: CASRHFRDRGRTGELFF; cdr3_nt: TGTGCCAGCAGACACTTCCGGGACAGGGGTAGGACCGGGGAGCTGTTTTTT
j_call: TRBJ2-5; d_call: TRBD1; v_call: TRBV18; clone_size: .; cdr3_aa: CASSLDRQETQYF; cdr3_nt: TGTGCCAGCTCCCTGGACAGGCAAGAGACCCAGTACTTC
j_call: TRBJ1-1; d_call: .; v_call: TRBV18; clone_size: .; cdr3_aa: CASSPLAKNTEAFF; cdr3_nt: TGTGCCAGCTCACCATTGGCAAAGAACACTGAAGCTTTCTTT
j_call: TRBJ1-4; d_call: .; v_call: TRBV6-6; clone_size: .; cdr3_aa: CASSYSDRVNEKLFF; cdr3_nt: TGTGCCAGCAGTTACTCAGACAGAGTTAATGAAAAACTGTTTTTT
j_call: TRBJ2-1; d_call: .; v_call: TRBV6-5; clone_size: once; cdr3_aa: CASSYGLNNEQFF; cdr3_nt: TGTGCCAGCAGTTACGGACTCAACAATGAGCAGTTCTTC